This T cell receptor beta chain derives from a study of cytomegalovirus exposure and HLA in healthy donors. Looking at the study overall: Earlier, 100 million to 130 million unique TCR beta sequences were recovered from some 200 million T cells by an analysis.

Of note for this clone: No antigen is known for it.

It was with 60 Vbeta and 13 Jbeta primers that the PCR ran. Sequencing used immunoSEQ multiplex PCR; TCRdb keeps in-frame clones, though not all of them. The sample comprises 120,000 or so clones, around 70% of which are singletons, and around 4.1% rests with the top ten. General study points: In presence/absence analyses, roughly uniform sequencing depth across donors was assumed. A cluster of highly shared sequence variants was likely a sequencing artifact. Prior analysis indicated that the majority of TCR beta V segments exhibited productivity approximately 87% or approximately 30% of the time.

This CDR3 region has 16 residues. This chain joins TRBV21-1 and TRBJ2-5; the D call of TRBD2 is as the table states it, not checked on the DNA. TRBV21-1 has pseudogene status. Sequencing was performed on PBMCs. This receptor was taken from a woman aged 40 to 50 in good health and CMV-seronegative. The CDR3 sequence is CASSKGVAGARETQYF. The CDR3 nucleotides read TGTGCCAGCAGCAAAGGGGTAGCGGGAGCACGAGAGACCCAGTACTTC.